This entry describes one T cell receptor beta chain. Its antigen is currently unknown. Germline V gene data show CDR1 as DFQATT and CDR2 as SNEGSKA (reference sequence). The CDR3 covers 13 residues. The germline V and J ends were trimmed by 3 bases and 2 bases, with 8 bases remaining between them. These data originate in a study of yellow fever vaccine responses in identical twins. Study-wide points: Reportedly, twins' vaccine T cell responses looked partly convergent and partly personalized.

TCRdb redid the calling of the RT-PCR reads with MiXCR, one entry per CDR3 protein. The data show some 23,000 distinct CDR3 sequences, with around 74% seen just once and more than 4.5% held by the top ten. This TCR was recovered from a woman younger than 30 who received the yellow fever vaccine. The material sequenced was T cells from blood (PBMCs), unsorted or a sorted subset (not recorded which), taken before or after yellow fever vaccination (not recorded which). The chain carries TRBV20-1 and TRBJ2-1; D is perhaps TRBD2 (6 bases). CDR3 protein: CSARAGPYNEQFF. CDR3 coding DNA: TGCAGTGCTAGGGCGGGGCCCTACAATGAGCAGTTCTTC.